This T cell receptor beta chain is drawn from a study of tumor-infiltrating lymphocytes in localized non-small cell lung cancer. Across the whole study: Several tumor histologies, both smoking statuses, and some post-neoadjuvant chemotherapy samples were included. Study results and limitations: Different pieces of the same tissue went to different assays, confounding technical variation with intratumor heterogeneity. TCR sequencing covered a subset of patients with enough tissue. Immunotypes IM1 and IM2 had similar TCR-derived T-cell fractions.

Comment on this clone: Its cognate antigen is unknown.

The germline CDR1 and CDR2 sequences are SGHTS and YDEGEE. CDR3 length equals 11 residues. Trimming took 1 base from V and 9 from J, leaving 6 bases between them. Some clones are missing from TCRdb's copy, which holds only in-frame ones; the method was immunoSEQ multiplex PCR. The data show fewer than 15,000 clones, with approximately 74% seen just once and roughly an eighth held by the top ten. The rearrangement uses TRBV5-8 and TRBJ2-3; D not certain. The specimen was uninvolved lung tissue not adjacent to the tumor. The receptor was isolated from a human donor with non-small cell lung cancer. The CDR3 spells CASSLSATQYF. The DNA of the CDR3 is TGTGCCAGCAGCTTGTCGGCAACGCAGTATTTT.